The 4 T cell receptor beta chains listed next were all sequenced from one sample in a study of blood T cell repertoires in COVID-19. The protocol was immunoSEQ multiplex PCR, while the TCRdb copy is restricted to in-frame clones and leaves out a portion. The sample includes 250,000 to 350,000 clones, approximately 90% of them seen just once. Sequencing used PBMCs or T cells enriched from blood (not recorded which). These receptor sequences come from a woman in her sixties in a cohort exposed to, infected with or recovered from COVID-19 (not recorded which).

The rearrangement links TRBV2 to TRBJ2-7; 8 bases fit TRBD2. Losses at the gene ends were 3 bases for V and 9 bases for J; bases not matched to a gene: 4. Germline CDR1 and CDR2: SNHLY and FYNNEI. The CDR3 length is 12 residues. The DNA of the CDR3 is TGTGCCAGCAGTGACTCGGGACTAGGGCAGTACTTC. Translating gives CASSDSGLGQYF.

Written as DNA, the CDR3 is TGTGCCAGCAGCCGACCAGGGGGCGAGCAGTACTTC. Translation: CASSRPGGEQYF. The chain links TRBV27 to TRBJ2-7, with TRBD1 matching 7 bases. The CDR3 extends over 12 amino acids. CDR1 is MNHEY and CDR2 is SMNVEV in the germline V gene (reference sequence). Germline trimming cut 6 bases from V and 6 bases from J; bases unmatched to any gene: 5.

The V gene is TRBV4-1, the J gene TRBJ1-1; TRBD1 agrees at 10 bases. With V trimmed by 1 base and J by 5 bases, 4 bases remained unmatched. In germline, CDR1 is MGHRA, CDR2 YSYEKL. The CDR3 length is 15 residues. The CDR3 nucleotides read TGCGCCAGCAGCCAAGGACAGGGGGCGAGAACTGAAGCTTTCTTT. Its protein is CASSQGQGARTEAFF.

CDR3 protein: CASSLVLSGANVLTF. CDR3 nucleotides: TGTGCCAGCAGCTTAGTCCTCTCTGGGGCCAACGTCCTGACTTTC. This chain uses TRBV7-8 with TRBJ2-6; D is uncertain. The CDR3 sequence is 15 residues long. The V gene lost 1 base and the J gene lost 0 bases, with 4 bases spanning the gap. Germline V gives CDR1 SGHVS, CDR2 FQNEAQ.